This is a list of T cell receptor beta chains from one sample in a study of regulatory T cells in long-lasting Graves disease. TCRdb analysed the multiplex PCR reads with MiXCR anew, one entry per CDR3 protein. The top ten clones hold 9.5% to 15% of a sample with around 480,000 distinct CDR3 sequences, 16% of them seen once. The sample also formed part of further work on T cells in Graves' hyperthyroidism and ophthalmopathy.

The material was peripheral blood mononuclear cells (PBMCs), obtained at new diagnosis, from a patient treated with antithyroid drugs. The receptors were sampled from a man aged 40-49 years with Graves disease. CDR3s include the opening cysteine and the closing phenylalanine or tryptophan. Fields, in order: D gene, clone size, J gene, V gene, CDR3 protein, CDR3 DNA. D genes are given only for firm matches. Clone size, where shown, is once, few, many, or a class for clones that have expanded.

TRBD2	many	TRBJ2-1	TRBV5-1	CASSWGIQSGSSYNEQFF	TGCGCCAGCAGCTGGGGGATTCAGAGCGGGAGCTCCTACAATGAGCAGTTCTTC
TRBD1	many	TRBJ2-2	TRBV5-1	CASRPTETGVDTGELFF	TGCGCCAGCAGACCGACCGAGACAGGGGTTGACACCGGGGAGCTGTTTTTT
-	-	TRBJ2-7	TRBV5-1	CASSLAGKQYEQYF	TGCGCCAGCAGCTTGGCGGGGAAACAATACGAGCAGTACTTC
-	-	TRBJ1-1	TRBV12-3/TRBV12-4	CASSSTRDAEAFF	TGTGCCAGCAGTTCTACTAGGGACGCTGAAGCTTTCTTT
-	few	TRBJ1-2	TRBV19	CASSIIGRVTDGYTF	TGTGCCAGTAGTATTATCGGGAGGGTGACGGATGGCTACACCTTC
-	many	TRBJ2-7	TRBV2	CASSEDGSPYEQYF	TGTGCCAGCAGTGAAGATGGCAGCCCCTACGAGCAGTACTTC
TRBD2	many	TRBJ2-7	TRBV6-5	CASSYHTSGSHYEQYF	TGTGCCAGCAGTTACCACACTAGCGGGTCGCACTACGAGCAGTACTTC
-	many	TRBJ1-5	TRBV2	CASSEATARPQHF	TGTGCCAGCAGTGAAGCTACGGCGCGGCCCCAGCATTTT
-	few	TRBJ2-7	TRBV20-1	CSARVPGFGGGPSRYEQYF	TGCAGTGCTAGAGTTCCCGGATTTGGGGGAGGACCGAGTCGATACGAGCAGTACTTC
TRBD1	few	TRBJ2-3	TRBV2	CASTLYGTGGHTDTQYF	TGTGCCAGCACTCTATATGGGACAGGGGGCCACACAGATACGCAGTATTTT
-	-	TRBJ1-6	TRBV3-1	CASSRGSGSRGSPLHF	TGTGCCAGCAGCCGGGGATCAGGGTCCCGGGGTTCACCCCTCCACTTT
TRBD1	-	TRBJ1-2	TRBV7-3	CASSEDRAGGYTF	TGTGCCAGCAGCGAAGACAGGGCCGGAGGCTACACCTTC
TRBD2	few	TRBJ2-1	TRBV6-1	CASTPGTSGAYNEQFF	TGTGCCAGCACTCCAGGGACTAGCGGTGCCTACAATGAGCAGTTCTTC
-	few	TRBJ1-2	TRBV6-5	CASSYSGPEVGYTF	TGTGCCAGCAGTTACTCGGGGCCCGAAGTTGGCTACACCTTC
-	many	TRBJ2-7	TRBV12-3/TRBV12-4	CASSLRRDSRLSYEQYF	TGTGCCAGCAGTTTAAGGCGGGACAGCCGACTCTCCTACGAGCAGTACTTC
TRBD2	-	TRBJ2-1	TRBV7-9	CASSLTSGGYNEQFF	TGTGCCAGCAGCCTGACTAGCGGGGGTTACAATGAGCAGTTCTTC
-	-	TRBJ2-7	TRBV5-6	CASSFYICSASRDRGYEQYF	-
-	-	TRBJ1-2	TRBV10-3	CAISDRGSPGGYTF	TGTGCCATCAGTGATCGAGGAAGTCCCGGGGGCTACACCTTC
TRBD1	many	TRBJ2-3	TRBV5-6	CASRHATGERPDTQYF	TGTGCCAGCAGACACGCGACAGGGGAGCGGCCAGATACGCAGTATTTT
-	many	TRBJ2-1	TRBV7-3	CASSTLQGNEQFF	TGTGCCAGCAGCACACTACAAGGGAATGAGCAGTTCTTC
-	-	TRBJ2-5	TRBV5-1	CASSQDVQRGTQYF	TGCGCCAGCAGCCAAGATGTCCAACGCGGGACCCAGTACTTC
-	-	TRBJ1-2	TRBV29-1	CSVPGTVFDYGYTF	TGCAGCGTCCCAGGGACGGTTTTTGACTATGGCTACACCTTC
-	few	TRBJ2-1	TRBV12-5	CASGLGSYNEQFF	TGTGCTAGTGGTTTGGGGAGTTACAATGAGCAGTTCTTC
TRBD2	many	TRBJ2-3	TRBV18	CASSPGGGRDTQYF	TGTGCCAGCTCACCGGGCGGGGGTCGAGATACGCAGTATTTT
-	many	TRBJ2-3	TRBV20-1	CSAILARTPDTQYF	TGCAGTGCTATTCTAGCCCGTACCCCAGATACGCAGTATTTT
-	-	TRBJ2-3	TRBV3-1	CASSPTSITDTQYF	TGTGCCAGCAGTCCCACTTCTATCACAGATACGCAGTATTTT
TRBD2	many	TRBJ2-7	TRBV7-2	CASSLVPPSAGVAYEQYF	TGTGCCAGCAGCTTAGTCCCCCCGTCGGCGGGAGTAGCCTACGAGCAGTACTTC
TRBD2	many	TRBJ2-7	TRBV28	CASSFRAGGLREQYF	TGTGCCAGCAGTTTTCGAGCGGGAGGGTTAAGGGAGCAGTACTTC